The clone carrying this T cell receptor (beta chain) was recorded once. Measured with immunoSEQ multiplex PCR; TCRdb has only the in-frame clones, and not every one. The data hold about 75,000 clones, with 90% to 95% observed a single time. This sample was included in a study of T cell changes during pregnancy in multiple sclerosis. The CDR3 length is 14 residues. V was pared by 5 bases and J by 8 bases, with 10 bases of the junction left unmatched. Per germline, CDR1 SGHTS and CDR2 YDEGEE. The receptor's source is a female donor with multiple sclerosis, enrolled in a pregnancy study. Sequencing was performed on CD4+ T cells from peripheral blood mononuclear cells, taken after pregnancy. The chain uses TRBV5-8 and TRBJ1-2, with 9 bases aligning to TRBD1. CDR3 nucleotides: TGTGCCAGCAGTCCGTCGGGACAGGGATTCGGCTACACCTTC. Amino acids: CASSPSGQGFGYTF.